This T cell receptor beta chain was profiled in a study of a mutant IDH1 vaccine in newly diagnosed glioma (dated by TCRdb to the early 2020s). Regarding the study in general: Patients were given eight vaccinations, in weeks 1, 3, 5, 7, 11, 15, 19 and 23, which matched visits V03 through V10. Prior to enrollment, patients had been given standard therapy consisting of radiotherapy alone, temozolomide alone, or radiochemotherapy with temozolomide, with the combination given to most patients. Peripheral blood was collected at six visits: V03 (baseline), V05, V07, V10, V12 and V13. Longitudinal TCRB deep sequencing was done for 25 to 30 treated patients, wherever samples were available for exploratory analyses. The roughly 33 treated patients were roughly 62% male and around 40% female, with a mean age of approximately 40 years. Vaccination began 4-6 weeks after radiotherapy alone, or alongside temozolomide cycles in the chemotherapy-containing groups. General findings and caveats noted by the study authors: Vaccine-induced immune responses across multiple MHC alleles were detected in 85% to 95% of patients. Availability determined which PBMC samples were chosen for TCRB deep sequencing. The authors noted that analyses of patient blood samples could not be reproduced because of sample limitations. Pseudoprogression seemed to be unrelated to changes in the top peripheral T cell clonotypes found by TCRB sequencing.

Receptors were amplified or captured by the immunoSEQ multiplex PCR assay. Rearranged TCR beta chain sequences were amplified using the hsTCRB Kit according to the manufacturer's protocol. Sequencing of TCRB libraries was carried out on an Illumina MiSeq. As for the authors' bioinformatics: The kit vendor's proprietary platform handled demultiplexing, trimming and gene mapping. TCRdb took this table from immuneACCESS and kept in-frame rearrangements with V and J called. Such tables lack part of the clones; where checked against another copy, unresolved V genes explain under half of the gap, and the rest is unexplained. V, J and clone size are taken as reported in that table, and D and trimming were inferred from the DNA itself. The sample data list 20,000 to 25,000 clones, and around 80% of these were observed just once. The ten largest clonotypes hold around 14% of the sample. From the cysteine up to the phenylalanine, the CDR3 has a length of 13 residues. The read is trimmed to its CDR3 DNA, 39 bases read in frame from base 1. V lost 4 bases and J lost 2 bases, and the count of bases not matched to a germline gene is 2. Sequences SGHTS (CDR1) and YDEGEE (CDR2) are obtained from the germline V gene.

Only one count was recorded for this clone. The antigen it recognizes is unknown. Base-call qualities are not available, and no considerably larger clone is one nucleotide away. The meaning of the sample's time point label: week 23, last vaccination. Every vaccine dose consisted of 300 ug of a 20-mer mutant IDH1 peptide in Montanide, administered subcutaneously together with topical imiquimod. Donors had newly diagnosed WHO grade 3 or 4 IDH1-mutant astrocytomas with loss of nuclear ATRX. The samples were drawn from NOA16, a multicentre, single-arm, open-label phase I trial in Germany that tested a mutant IDH1 peptide vaccine in humans for the first time. Genomic DNA for TCRB sequencing was extracted from EDTA blood using the DNeasy Blood and Tissue Kit.

The chain couples TRBV5-8 to TRBJ2-7, with TRBD2 identical over 8 junction bases. The sequence was obtained from a young man with glioma. Here the sequenced sample was PBMCs, taken from a glioma patient whose treatment included an IDH1 peptide vaccine. The sequenced DNA is TGTGCCAGCAGCCCCGGGGGGGCCTACGAGCAGTACTTC. Its amino acids are CASSPGGAYEQYF. When the CDR3 is completed using the reference TRBV5-8 and TRBJ2-7 genes on either side, the full variable domain is EAGVTQSPTHLIKTRGQQATLRCSPISGHTSVYWYQQALGLGLQFLLWYDEGEERNRGNFPPRFSGRQFPNYSSELNVNALELEDSALYLCASSPGGAYEQYFGPGTRLTVT.